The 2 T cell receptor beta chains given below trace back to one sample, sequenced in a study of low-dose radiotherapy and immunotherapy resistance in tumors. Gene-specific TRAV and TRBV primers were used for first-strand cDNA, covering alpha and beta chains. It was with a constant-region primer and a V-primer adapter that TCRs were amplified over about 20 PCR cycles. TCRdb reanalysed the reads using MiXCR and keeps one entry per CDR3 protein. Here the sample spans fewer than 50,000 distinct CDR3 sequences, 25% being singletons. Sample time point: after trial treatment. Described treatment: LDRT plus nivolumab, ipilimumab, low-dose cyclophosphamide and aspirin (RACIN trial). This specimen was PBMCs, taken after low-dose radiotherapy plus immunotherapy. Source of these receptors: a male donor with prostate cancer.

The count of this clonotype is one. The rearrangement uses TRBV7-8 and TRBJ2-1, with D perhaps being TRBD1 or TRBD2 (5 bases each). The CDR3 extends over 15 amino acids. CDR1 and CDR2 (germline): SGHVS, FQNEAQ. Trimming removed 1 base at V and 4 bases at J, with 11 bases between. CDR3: CASSLGEGRYNEQFF. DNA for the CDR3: TGTGCCAGCAGCTTAGGCGAGGGGCGTTACAATGAGCAGTTCTTC.

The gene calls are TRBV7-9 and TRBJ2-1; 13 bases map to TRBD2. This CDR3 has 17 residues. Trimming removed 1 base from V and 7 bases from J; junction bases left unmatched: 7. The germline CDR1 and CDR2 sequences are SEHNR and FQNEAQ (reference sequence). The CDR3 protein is CASSLGGTSGTRNEQFF. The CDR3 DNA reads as TGTGCCAGCAGCTTAGGGGGGACTAGCGGGACTCGGAATGAGCAGTTCTTC.